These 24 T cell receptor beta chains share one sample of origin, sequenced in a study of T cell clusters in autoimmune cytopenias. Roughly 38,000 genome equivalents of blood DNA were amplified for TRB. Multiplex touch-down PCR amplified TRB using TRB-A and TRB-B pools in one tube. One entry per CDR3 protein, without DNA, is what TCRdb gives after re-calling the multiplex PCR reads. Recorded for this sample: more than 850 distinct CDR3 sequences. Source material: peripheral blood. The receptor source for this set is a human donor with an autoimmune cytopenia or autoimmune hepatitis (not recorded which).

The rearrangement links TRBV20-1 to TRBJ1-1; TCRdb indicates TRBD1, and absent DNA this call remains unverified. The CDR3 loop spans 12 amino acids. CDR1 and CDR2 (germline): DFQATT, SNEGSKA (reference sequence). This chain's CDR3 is CSARTGGTEAFF.

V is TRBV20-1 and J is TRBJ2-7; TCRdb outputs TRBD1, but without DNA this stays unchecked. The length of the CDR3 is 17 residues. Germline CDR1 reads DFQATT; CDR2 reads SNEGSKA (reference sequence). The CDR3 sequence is CSARDRARGKLFYEQYF.

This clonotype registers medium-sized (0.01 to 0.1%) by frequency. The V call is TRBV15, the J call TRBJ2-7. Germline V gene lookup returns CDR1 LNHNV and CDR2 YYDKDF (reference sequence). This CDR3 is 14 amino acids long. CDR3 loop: CATSRAGGSYEQYF.

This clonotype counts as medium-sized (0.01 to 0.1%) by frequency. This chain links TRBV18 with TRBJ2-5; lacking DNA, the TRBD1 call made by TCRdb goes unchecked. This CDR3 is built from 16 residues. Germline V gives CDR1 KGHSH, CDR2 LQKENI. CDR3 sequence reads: CASSSGTGLTKETQYF.

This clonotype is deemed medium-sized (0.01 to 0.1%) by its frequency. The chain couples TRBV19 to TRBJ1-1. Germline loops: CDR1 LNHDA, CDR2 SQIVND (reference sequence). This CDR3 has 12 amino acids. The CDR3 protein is CASMEGWTEAFF.

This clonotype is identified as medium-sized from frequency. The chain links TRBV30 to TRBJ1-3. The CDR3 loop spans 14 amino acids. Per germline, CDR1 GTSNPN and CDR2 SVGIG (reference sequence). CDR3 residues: CAWTVQLSGNTIYF.

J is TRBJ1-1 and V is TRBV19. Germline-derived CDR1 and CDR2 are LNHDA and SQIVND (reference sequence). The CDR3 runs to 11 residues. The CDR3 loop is CASIGSSEAFF.

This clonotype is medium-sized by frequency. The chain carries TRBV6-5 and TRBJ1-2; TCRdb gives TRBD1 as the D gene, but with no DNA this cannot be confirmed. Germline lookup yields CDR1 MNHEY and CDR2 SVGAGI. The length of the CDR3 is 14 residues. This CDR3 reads CASSRTTGRYGYTF.

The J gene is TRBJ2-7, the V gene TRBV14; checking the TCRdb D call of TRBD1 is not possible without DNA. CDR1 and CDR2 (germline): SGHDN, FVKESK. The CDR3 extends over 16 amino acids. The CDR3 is CASSQAVQGFLYEQYF. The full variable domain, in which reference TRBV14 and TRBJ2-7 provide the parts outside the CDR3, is EAGVTQFPSHSVIEKGQTVTLRCDPISGHDNLYWYRRVMGKEIKFLLHFVKESKQDESGMPNNRFLAERTGGTYSTLKVQPAELEDSGVYFCASSQAVQGFLYEQYFGPGTRLTVT.

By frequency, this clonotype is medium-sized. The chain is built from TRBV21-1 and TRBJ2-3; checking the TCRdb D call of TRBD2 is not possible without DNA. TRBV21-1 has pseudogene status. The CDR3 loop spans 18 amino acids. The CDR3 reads CASSKALLRGGTTDTQYF.

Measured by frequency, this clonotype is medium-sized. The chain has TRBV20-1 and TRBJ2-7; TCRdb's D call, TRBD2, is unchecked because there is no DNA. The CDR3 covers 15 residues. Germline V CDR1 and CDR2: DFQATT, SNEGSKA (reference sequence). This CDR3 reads CSARDAGTPRDEQYF.

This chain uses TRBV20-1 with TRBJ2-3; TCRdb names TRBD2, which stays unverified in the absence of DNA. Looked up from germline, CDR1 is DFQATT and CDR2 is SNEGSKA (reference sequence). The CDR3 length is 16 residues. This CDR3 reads CSATSRTSGGTDTQYF.

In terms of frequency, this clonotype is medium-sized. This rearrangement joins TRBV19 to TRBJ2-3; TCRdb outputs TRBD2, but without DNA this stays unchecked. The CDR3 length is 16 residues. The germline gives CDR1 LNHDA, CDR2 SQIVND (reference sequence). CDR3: CASSIEKRQSTDTQYF.

The CDR3 loop is CASSSSFRGYGGTEAFF. The V call is TRBV12-3 or TRBV12-4, the J call TRBJ1-1; the D call of TRBD1 rests on TCRdb alone, since no DNA is present to check it. The CDR3 consists of 17 residues.

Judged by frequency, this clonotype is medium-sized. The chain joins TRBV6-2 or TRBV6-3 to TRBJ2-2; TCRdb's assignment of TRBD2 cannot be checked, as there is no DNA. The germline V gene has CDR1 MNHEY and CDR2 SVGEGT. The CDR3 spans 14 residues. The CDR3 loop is CASSQRGGTGELFF.

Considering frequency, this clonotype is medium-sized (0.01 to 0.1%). CDR3 region: CASSGDEYEKLFF. The chain couples TRBV10-2 to TRBJ1-4; the TRBD1 assignment by TCRdb is unverifiable without DNA. CDR1 and CDR2 from the germline V gene are WSHSY and SAAADI. This CDR3 is 13 amino acids long.

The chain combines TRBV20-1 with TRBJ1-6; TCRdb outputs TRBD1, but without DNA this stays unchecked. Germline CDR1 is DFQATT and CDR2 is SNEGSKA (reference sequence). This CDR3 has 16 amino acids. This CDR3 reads CSARTGVGSYNSPLHF.

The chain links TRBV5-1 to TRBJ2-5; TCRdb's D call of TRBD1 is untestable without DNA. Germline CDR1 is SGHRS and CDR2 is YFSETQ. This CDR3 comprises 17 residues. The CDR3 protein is CASTKGLGSPIQETQYF.

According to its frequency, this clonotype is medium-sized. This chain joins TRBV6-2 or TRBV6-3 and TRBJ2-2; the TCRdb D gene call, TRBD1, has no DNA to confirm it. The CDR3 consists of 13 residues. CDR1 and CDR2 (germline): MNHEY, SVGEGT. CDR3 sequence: CASTQGSTGELFF.

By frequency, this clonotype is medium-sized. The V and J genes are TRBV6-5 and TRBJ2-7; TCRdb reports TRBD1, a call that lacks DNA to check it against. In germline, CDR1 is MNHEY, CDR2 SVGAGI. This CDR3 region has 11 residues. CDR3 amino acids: CASRQAYEQYF.

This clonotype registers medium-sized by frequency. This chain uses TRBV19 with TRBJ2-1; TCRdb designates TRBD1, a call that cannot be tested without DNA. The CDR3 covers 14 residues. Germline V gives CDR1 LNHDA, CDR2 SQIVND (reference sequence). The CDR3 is CASSIRTGNNEQFF.

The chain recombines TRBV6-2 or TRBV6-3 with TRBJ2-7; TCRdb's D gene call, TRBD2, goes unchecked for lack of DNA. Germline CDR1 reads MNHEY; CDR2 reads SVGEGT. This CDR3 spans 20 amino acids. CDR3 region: CASSFPFTSGSPGKTYEQYF.

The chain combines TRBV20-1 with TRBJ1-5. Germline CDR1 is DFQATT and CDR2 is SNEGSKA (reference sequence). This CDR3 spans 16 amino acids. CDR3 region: CSAIPLGQASNQPQHF.

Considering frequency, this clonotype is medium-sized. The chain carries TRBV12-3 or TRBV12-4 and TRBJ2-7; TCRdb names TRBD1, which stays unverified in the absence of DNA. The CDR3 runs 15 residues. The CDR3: CASAVFPTGSYEQYF.